The entry below gives a single TCR beta chain sequence along with its context. This sample is part of a study of blood T cell repertoires in COVID-19. Only in-frame clones appear in the TCRdb table, and some are missing; sequencing was by immunoSEQ multiplex PCR. Of about 74,000 clones listed, approximately 80% were seen once; the top ten hold around 43%. The CDR3 length is 16 residues. V was trimmed by 4 bases and J by 9 bases, leaving 23 bases between them. Germline values: CDR1 SGHNT, CDR2 YYREEE (reference sequence). V gene TRBV5-4 combines with J gene TRBJ2-1; D is possibly TRBD2 (6 bases). Sequenced: peripheral blood. The TCR was taken from a man aged 80 or over with acute or convalescent COVID-19. The CDR3 DNA reads as TGTGCCAGCAGCCCCAAGGGATTAGCGGATATGGGTGAGCAGTTCTTC. Amino acids: CASSPKGLADMGEQFF.